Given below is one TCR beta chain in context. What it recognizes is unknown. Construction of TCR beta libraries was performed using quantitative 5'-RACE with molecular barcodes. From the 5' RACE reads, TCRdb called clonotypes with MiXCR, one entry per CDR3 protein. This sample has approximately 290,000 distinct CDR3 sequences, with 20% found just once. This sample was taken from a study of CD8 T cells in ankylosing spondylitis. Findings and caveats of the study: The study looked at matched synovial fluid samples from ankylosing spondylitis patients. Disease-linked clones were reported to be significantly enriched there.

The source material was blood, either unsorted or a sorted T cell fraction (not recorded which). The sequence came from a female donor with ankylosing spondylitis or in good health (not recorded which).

The CDR3 DNA sequence: TGTGCCAGCAGCCAAGATTTTCGGGGGCCGGGGAACACTGAAGCTTTCTTT. As protein: CASSQDFRGPGNTEAFF. The chain employs TRBV4-2 and TRBJ1-1; D possibly corresponds to TRBD1 (6 bases). Trimming shortened V by 0 bases and J by 1 base, and 15 bases separated the two germline ends. Germline assignment: CDR1 LGHNA and CDR2 YNFKEQ. The CDR3 is 17 residues long.